This T cell receptor beta chain derives from a study of shared clonotypes between healthy human individuals. Study-level points and caveats: Sharing across a few donors was seen in approximately 5.2% of naive CD4 clonotypes. In general, naive subsets displayed greater estimated richness than memory subsets did.

A CD45RA+ naive subset and a CD45RA-negative memory subset were split from CD4+ cells. Notes on this clone: Its antigen is undetermined.

CDR1 is MNHEY, CDR2 SVGAGI, per germline. The CDR3 totals 16 residues. Trimming left V 0 bases short and J 2 bases short, with 11 bases between. Replicate sorted-subset PCRs were loaded with 150 to 250 ng DNA, 30,000 to 35,000 T cell genomes. Repertoires were generated with immunoSEQ multiplex PCR, while TCRdb's copy carries only in-frame clones and drops some. Of approximately 2.3 million clones listed, approximately 95% are singletons. This receptor was taken from a man between 18 and 35 years old in good health. Some clones in this sample may be carry-over from other donors' samples. Sequenced: naive CD4+ T cells from PBMCs. Subset in this sample: CD45RA+ positively selected. The chain carries TRBV6-5 and TRBJ2-1; the D gene is possibly TRBD1 (7 bases). In nucleotides, the CDR3 is TGTGCCAGCAGTTACTCGGCAGGGGGGACCTACAATGAGCAGTTCTTC. Translating it yields CASSYSAGGTYNEQFF.